Each of the 28 T cell receptor beta chains below was sequenced from the same sample in a study of OX40 agonist ivuxolimab in advanced cancers. The data were produced by immunoSEQ multiplex PCR, yet TCRdb's version contains in-frame clones alone and is incomplete. The table includes fewer than 25,000 clones, around four fifths detected once. The sample consisted of CD4+ or CD8+ T cells sorted from blood, taken in a trial of the OX40 agonist ivuxolimab. The receptors stem from an adult with an advanced solid tumor such as melanoma, head and neck, liver or kidney cancer.

This rearrangement joins TRBV28 to TRBJ1-3; D ambiguous. V dropped 9 bases and J dropped 4 bases, with 16 bases sitting between them. CDR3 length: 14 residues. Germline assignment: CDR1 MDHEN and CDR2 SYDVKM. DNA of the CDR3: TGTGCCAGTTCATCTATGAGCTCGGGAAACACCATATATTTT. Its translation: CASSSMSSGNTIYF.

The V and J genes are TRBV9 and TRBJ2-5, with 12 nucleotides matching TRBD1. Germline lookup yields CDR1 SGDLS and CDR2 YYNGEE. The V segment lost 5 bases and the J segment 4 bases; nucleotides outside the gene matches: 6. This CDR3 is 15 amino acids long. CDR3 DNA sequence: TGTGCCAGCAGTACCGGGACAGGGGGCCGAGAGACCCAGTACTTC. Encoded protein: CASSTGTGGRETQYF.

The chain links TRBV27 to TRBJ2-7, with D perhaps matching TRBD1 or TRBD2 (5 bases each). This CDR3 has 13 amino acids. Germline CDR1 reads MNHEY; CDR2 reads SMNVEV (reference sequence). The V gene lost 4 bases and the J gene lost 3 bases, with 10 bases spanning the gap. The CDR3 nucleotides read TGTGCCAGCAGTTCGGGACGGGGCTACGAGCAGTACTTC. Translation: CASSSGRGYEQYF.

The chain uses TRBV30 and TRBJ2-7; D is possibly TRBD2 (5 bases). Germline CDR1 is GTSNPN and CDR2 is SVGIG (reference sequence). This CDR3 region has 12 residues. V was shortened by 8 bases and J by 0 bases, with 11 bases between the two germline ends. The CDR3 bases are TGTGCCGGAGGTTCGATCTCCTACGAGCAGTACTTC. Encoded protein: CAGGSISYEQYF.

The chain combines TRBV7-8 with TRBJ2-5, with D perhaps TRBD1 or TRBD2 (6 bases each). The ends were cut back, 0 bases at V and 5 bases at J, with 16 bases in the middle. The CDR3 extends over 16 amino acids. The germline CDR1 and CDR2 sequences are SGHVS and FQNEAQ. CDR3 in DNA: TGTGCCAGCAGCTTAGCAACGGGGGCGCTTTCGGAGACCCAGTACTTC. It yields the protein CASSLATGALSETQYF.

This chain connects TRBV27 to TRBJ2-1; 7 bases align to TRBD2. The CDR3 has 15 residues. V gave up 0 bases and J gave up 3 bases; unmatched junction bases: 2. In germline, CDR1 is MNHEY, CDR2 SMNVEV (reference sequence). Here the CDR3 reads CASSLSREGYNEQFF. In DNA form, the CDR3 reads TGTGCCAGCAGTTTATCCAGGGAGGGCTACAATGAGCAGTTCTTC.

This chain joins TRBV4-1 and TRBJ2-1; the match to TRBD1 covers 7 bases. The CDR3 has 15 residues. Germline lookup yields CDR1 MGHRA and CDR2 YSYEKL. Unmatched junction bases numbered 4, after V lost 3 bases and J lost 2 bases. CDR3 DNA sequence: TGCGCCAGCAGCCAGAGACAGGGAGCCTACAATGAGCAGTTCTTC. Translated: CASSQRQGAYNEQFF.

This clone was observed a few times. The J gene is TRBJ2-3, the V gene TRBV7-2, with TRBD2 matching over 10 bases. The V gene's germline CDR1 is SGHTA and CDR2 FQGNSA. V was pared by 1 base and J by 0 bases, with 10 bases of the junction left unmatched. The CDR3 consists of 19 residues. The CDR3 sequence: CASSLVASGGISSTDTQYF. The CDR3 region has the DNA TGTGCCAGCAGCTTAGTGGCTAGCGGGGGAATCTCTAGCACAGATACGCAGTATTTT.

A few counts support this clone. The chain recombines TRBV4-1 with TRBJ1-2; TRBD1 matches 9 bases. Germline V gene data show CDR1 as MGHRA and CDR2 as YSYEKL. The V segment lost 2 bases and the J segment 4 bases; nucleotides outside the gene matches: 11. The CDR3 is 17 residues long. The CDR3 reads CASSQRVETGGFYGYTF. The CDR3 bases are TGCGCCAGCAGCCAACGGGTCGAAACAGGGGGCTTCTATGGCTACACCTTC.

The V and J genes are TRBV19 and TRBJ2-2; D not resolved. V gave up 0 bases and J gave up 3 bases, with 8 bases separating them. The CDR3 is made up of 15 amino acids. From germline, CDR1 is LNHDA and CDR2 SQIVND (reference sequence). The CDR3 coding sequence is TGTGCCAGTAGTATAGATCTGGTGTACACCGGGGAGCTGTTTTTT. Translation: CASSIDLVYTGELFF. The full variable domain, in which reference TRBV19 and TRBJ2-2 provide the parts outside the CDR3, is DGGITQSPKYLFRKEGQNVTLSCEQNLNHDAMYWYRQDPGQGLRLIYYSQIVNDFQKGDIAEGYSVSREKKESFPLTVTSAQKNPTAFYLCASSIDLVYTGELFFGEGSRLTVL.

The chain is built from TRBV27 and TRBJ1-2; TRBD1 matches at 8 bases. Losses at the gene ends were 5 bases for V and 4 bases for J; bases not matched to a gene: 9. The germline V gene has CDR1 MNHEY and CDR2 SMNVEV (reference sequence). This CDR3 comprises 15 residues. The CDR3 DNA reads TGTGCCAGCAGTCAGGGGACAGGCGGTCCCTATGGCTACACCTTC. The encoded protein is CASSQGTGGPYGYTF.

The rearrangement uses TRBV2 and TRBJ1-2; D is ambiguous. The CDR3 spans 11 residues. Trimming took off 4 bases at V and 8 bases at J, with 8 bases between the two ends. The germline gives CDR1 SNHLY, CDR2 FYNNEI. This CDR3 reads CASSGAGGYTF. CDR3 bases: TGTGCCAGCAGTGGAGCAGGCGGCTACACCTTC. Drawing the rest from reference TRBV2 and TRBJ1-2, the complete variable domain is EPEVTQTPSHQVTQMGQEVILRCVPISNHLYFYWYRQILGQKVEFLVSFYNNEISEKSEIFDDQFSVERPDGSNFTLKIRSTKLEDSAMYFCASSGAGGYTFGSGTRLTVV.

This chain uses TRBV5-6 with TRBJ2-7; D is unclear. V was shortened by 4 bases and J by 3 bases, with 5 bases between the two germline ends. CDR3 length: 11 amino acids. Germline V gene sequence: CDR1 SGHDT, CDR2 YYEEEE. The chain's CDR3 is CASSEGYEQYF. The CDR3 DNA reads as TGTGCCAGCAGCGAAGGCTACGAGCAGTACTTC.

This clone turned up a few times. This chain links TRBV4-3 with TRBJ2-7; the D is unclear. Germline CDR1 and CDR2: LGHNA and YSLEER. V lost 2 bases, J lost 7 bases, and 21 bases lay in between. The CDR3 spans 16 residues. CDR3 sequence (DNA): TGCGCCAGCAGCCAAACCACCCGAGACCCACCAACAGAGCAGTACTTC. Its protein product is CASSQTTRDPPTEQYF.

This clone was detected once. The rearrangement links TRBV28 to TRBJ1-6, with D perhaps TRBD1 (5 bases). Between the trimmed V and J ends, which lost 7 bases and 6 bases, there was a span of 16 bases. The CDR3 loop spans 15 amino acids. Germline CDR1 is MDHEN and CDR2 is SYDVKM. The CDR3: CASTKGAKINSPLHF. The CDR3 DNA reads TGTGCCAGCACCAAAGGGGCGAAAATTAATTCACCCCTCCACTTT.

V gene TRBV7-3 combines with J gene TRBJ2-1; no clear D. Trimming took 1 base from V and 3 from J, leaving 7 bases between them. There are 14 residues in the CDR3. Germline V gene lookup returns CDR1 SGHTA and CDR2 FQGTGA. CDR3 coding DNA: TGTGCCAGCAGCTTAAATTCCTTCTACAATGAGCAGTTCTTC. Translation gives CASSLNSFYNEQFF.

V is TRBV7-9 and J is TRBJ2-1; 8 bases agree with TRBD1. Germline V gives CDR1 SEHNR, CDR2 FQNEAQ (reference sequence). The CDR3 loop spans 14 amino acids. J was trimmed by 2 bases and V by 4 bases; bases with no gene match: 1. CDR3 DNA sequence: TGTGCCAGCAGCTCGGGACAGGCCTACAATGAGCAGTTCTTC. As protein: CASSSGQAYNEQFF.

The chain joins TRBV28 to TRBJ1-4; D is ambiguous. The CDR3 runs 14 residues. Germline loops: CDR1 MDHEN, CDR2 SYDVKM. With 3 bases removed from V and 0 bases from J, the gap between germline ends came to 5 bases. The DNA for the CDR3 is TGTGCCAGCAGTTTTACGGCAACTAATGAAAAACTGTTTTTT. Its translation is CASSFTATNEKLFF.

Turning to this clone: The junction departs from germline at one end; a sequencing error may be responsible. V usage is TRBV7-9 and J usage is TRBJ2-5; D remains unclear. This CDR3 contains 10 residues. Germline V CDR1 and CDR2: SEHNR, FQNEAQ (reference sequence). The CDR3 sequence is CASSFPGLHF. CDR3 sequence (DNA): TGTGCCAGCAGCTTTCCGGGTCTTCACTTC. Drawing the rest from reference TRBV7-9 and TRBJ2-5, the complete variable domain is DTGVSQNPRHKITKRGQNVTFRCDPISEHNRLYWYRQTLGQGPEFLTYFQNEAQLEKSRLLSDRFSAERPKGSFSTLEIQRTEQGDSAMYLCASSFPGLHFGPGTRLLVL.

The rearrangement uses TRBV12-2 and TRBJ2-7; no DNA check was done on the table's D call, TRBD1. TRBV12-2 is annotated as a pseudogene. The CDR3 length is 19 residues. Written as DNA, the CDR3 is TGTGCAAGTCGCTTAGGGGACAGGGGCACTACTACTCTCTCGGGGGAGCAGTACTTC. Amino acid sequence: CASRLGDRGTTTLSGEQYF.

The J gene is TRBJ2-5, the V gene TRBV7-9; no reliable D call. The ends were cut back, 3 bases at V and 2 bases at J, with 13 bases in the middle. The CDR3 is made up of 15 amino acids. Germline CDR1 SEHNR, CDR2 FQNEAQ (reference sequence). The CDR3 region has the DNA TGTGCCAGCAGCTTCGGTCCTAACGTACAAGAGACCCAGTACTTC. Encoded protein: CASSFGPNVQETQYF.

J is TRBJ1-1 and V is TRBV5-1; weak D call: TRBD1 (6 bases). V gave up 0 bases and J gave up 1 base, with 13 bases separating them. Germline V gene sequence: CDR1 SGHRS, CDR2 YFSETQ. This CDR3 region has 16 residues. The CDR3 loop reads CASSLGNREGNTEAFF. In DNA, the CDR3 is TGCGCCAGCAGCTTGGGAAACAGGGAGGGGAACACTGAAGCTTTCTTT.

The rearrangement links TRBV2 to TRBJ1-6, with unresolved D. Germline CDR1 and CDR2: SNHLY and FYNNEI. V was trimmed by 8 bases and J by 2 bases, leaving 22 bases between them. The CDR3 is made up of 18 amino acids. As DNA, the CDR3 is TGTGCCAGCCACGTCGAAGCAAACAACAGCCCCTATAATTCACCCCTCCACTTT. Amino acid sequence: CASHVEANNSPYNSPLHF.

The chain recombines TRBV6-5 with TRBJ1-2, with D possibly matching TRBD1 (5 bases). Trimming pared 2 bases from V and 5 bases from J, leaving 12 bases between. Germline V gene lookup returns CDR1 MNHEY and CDR2 SVGAGI. The CDR3 totals 14 residues. The CDR3 reads CASSYRGPNYGYTF. In nucleotides, the CDR3 is TGTGCCAGCAGTTACAGGGGCCCGAATTATGGCTACACCTTC.

This clone was counted once. The chain joins TRBV6-5 to TRBJ2-7; a possible D gene is TRBD1 (5 bases). V was trimmed by 5 bases and J by 4 bases, leaving 18 bases between them. CDR3 size: 15 residues. Germline V gene sequence: CDR1 MNHEY, CDR2 SVGAGI. The CDR3 DNA reads TGTGCCAGCAGTCCTTTCGACCTCCCAGGGTACGAGCAGTACTTC. Its translation is CASSPFDLPGYEQYF.

This clone was seen only a few times. This chain uses TRBV5-4 with TRBJ1-1; D unclear. This CDR3 is 13 amino acids long. V was clipped by 3 bases and J by 0 bases, with 6 bases between them. Germline CDR1 reads SGHNT; CDR2 reads YYREEE (reference sequence). In DNA, the CDR3 is TGTGCCAGCAGCTCGTACATGAACACTGAAGCTTTCTTT. Its translation: CASSSYMNTEAFF.

The rearrangement joins TRBV7-9 to TRBJ2-1; tentatively, D is TRBD2 (7 bases). V lost 5 bases to trimming and J lost 0 bases, with 14 bases between them. The CDR3 has 16 amino acids. In germline, CDR1 is SEHNR, CDR2 FQNEAQ (reference sequence). The CDR3 region is CASSRGAYTSYNEQFF. CDR3 DNA: TGTGCCAGCAGCCGGGGGGCTTACACCTCCTACAATGAGCAGTTCTTC.

The chain joins TRBV7-9 to TRBJ1-1, with D possibly TRBD1 on 5 matching bases. The length of the CDR3 is 15 residues. V was cut by 5 bases and J by 1 base, with 14 bases left in between. Per the germline V gene, CDR1 is SEHNR and CDR2 is FQNEAQ (reference sequence). In DNA form, the CDR3 reads TGTGCCAGCAGCGGGGGAAGGGTCGGGAACACTGAAGCTTTCTTT. It specifies CASSGGRVGNTEAFF. Variable domain in full (rest from reference TRBV7-9 and TRBJ1-1): DTGVSQNPRHKITKRGQNVTFRCDPISEHNRLYWYRQTLGQGPEFLTYFQNEAQLEKSRLLSDRFSAERPKGSFSTLEIQRTEQGDSAMYLCASSGGRVGNTEAFFGQGTRLTVV.